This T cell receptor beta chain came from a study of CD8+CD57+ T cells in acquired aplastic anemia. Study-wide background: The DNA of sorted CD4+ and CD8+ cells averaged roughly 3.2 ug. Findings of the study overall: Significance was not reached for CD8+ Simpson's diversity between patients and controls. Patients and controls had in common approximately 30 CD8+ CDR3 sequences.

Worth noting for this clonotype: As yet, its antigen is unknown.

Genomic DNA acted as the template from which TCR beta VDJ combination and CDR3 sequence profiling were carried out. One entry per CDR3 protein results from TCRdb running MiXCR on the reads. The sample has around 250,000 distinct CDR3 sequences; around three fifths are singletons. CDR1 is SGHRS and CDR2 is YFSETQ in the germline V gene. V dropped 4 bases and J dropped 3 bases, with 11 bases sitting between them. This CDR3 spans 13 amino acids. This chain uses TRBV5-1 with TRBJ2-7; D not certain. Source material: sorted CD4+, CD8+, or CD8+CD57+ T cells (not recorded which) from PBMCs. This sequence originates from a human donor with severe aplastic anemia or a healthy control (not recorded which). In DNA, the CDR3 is TGCGCCAGCAGCCCCCGAGGCCACTACGAGCAGTACTTC. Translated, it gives CASSPRGHYEQYF. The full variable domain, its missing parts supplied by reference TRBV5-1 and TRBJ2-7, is KAGVTQTPRYLIKTRGQQVTLSCSPISGHRSVSWYQQTPGQGLQFLFEYFSETQRNKGNFPGRFSGRQFSNSRSEMNVSTLELGDSALYLCASSPRGHYEQYFGPGTRLTVT.